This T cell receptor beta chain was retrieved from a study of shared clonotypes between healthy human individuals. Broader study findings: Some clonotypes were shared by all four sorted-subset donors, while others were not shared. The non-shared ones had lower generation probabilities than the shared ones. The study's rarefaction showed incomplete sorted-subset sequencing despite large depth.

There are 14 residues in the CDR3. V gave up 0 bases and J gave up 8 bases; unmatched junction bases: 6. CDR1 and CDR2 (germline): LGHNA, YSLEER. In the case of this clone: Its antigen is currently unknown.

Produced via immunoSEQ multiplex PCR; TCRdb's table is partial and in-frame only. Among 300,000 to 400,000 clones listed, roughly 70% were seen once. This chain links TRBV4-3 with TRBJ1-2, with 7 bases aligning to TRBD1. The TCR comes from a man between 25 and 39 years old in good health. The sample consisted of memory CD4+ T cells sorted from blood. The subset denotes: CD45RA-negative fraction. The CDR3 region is CASSQEGRGFGYTF. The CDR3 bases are TGCGCCAGCAGCCAAGAGGGCAGGGGGTTCGGCTACACCTTC.